These 5 T cell receptor beta chains were all obtained from the same sample, sequenced in a study of OX40 agonist ivuxolimab in advanced cancers. Profiling relied on immunoSEQ multiplex PCR, and the TCRdb table lists in-frame clones only, not all of them. The sample holds about 80,000 clones, over 80% seen once. The sample was CD4+ or CD8+ T cells sorted from blood, taken in a trial of the OX40 agonist ivuxolimab. These receptors came from an adult with an advanced solid tumor such as melanoma, head and neck, liver or kidney cancer.

The CDR3 here is CASSWEGAEQYF. CDR3 bases: TGTGCCAGCAGCTGGGAAGGGGCCGAGCAGTACTTC. J is TRBJ2-7 and V is TRBV7-9; possibly TRBD1 for D (5 bases). This CDR3 contains 12 residues. Trimming took off 4 bases at V and 6 bases at J, with 10 bases between the two ends. In germline, CDR1 is SEHNR, CDR2 FQNEAQ (reference sequence).

This sequence joins TRBV4-1 and TRBJ2-7, with 10 bases matching TRBD2. V was clipped by 4 bases and J by 6 bases; unmatched bases: 6. Germline CDR1 and CDR2: MGHRA and YSYEKL. CDR3 size: 14 residues. DNA for the CDR3: TGCGCCAGCAGCCCCAGCGGGGGGGCCATCGAGCAGTACTTC. It is translated as CASSPSGGAIEQYF.

The rearrangement uses TRBV21-1 and TRBJ2-3; the DNA was not compared with TRBD2, the D call given in the table. TRBV21-1 is a recognized pseudogene. The CDR3 runs 15 residues. CDR3 nucleotide sequence: TGTGCCAGCAGCCCTATGGGGGGGGTCGTAGATACGCAGTATTTT. The encoded protein is CASSPMGGVVDTQYF.

The chain's CDR3 is CASSPPGLLGQETQYF. As DNA, the CDR3 is TGTGCCAGCAGCCCCCCGGGACTATTAGGCCAAGAGACCCAGTACTTC. V and J are TRBV13 and TRBJ2-5; the match to TRBD2 covers 7 bases. Germline CDR1 reads PRHDT; CDR2 reads FYEKMQ (reference sequence). The CDR3 extends over 16 amino acids. After removal of 5 bases from V and 1 base from J, the junction contained 10 bases not matched to a gene. Combining the CDR3 with reference TRBV13 and TRBJ2-5 gives the whole variable domain AAGVIQSPRHLIKEKRETATLKCYPIPRHDTVYWYQQGPGQDPQFLISFYEKMQSDKGSIPDRFSAQQFSDYHSELNMSSLELGDSALYFCASSPPGLLGQETQYFGPGTRLLVL.

The chain recombines TRBV9 with TRBJ1-4; tentative D call: TRBD1 (6 bases). Germline lookup yields CDR1 SGDLS and CDR2 YYNGEE. CDR3 length: 14 amino acids. Trimming took off 3 bases at V and 7 bases at J, with 13 bases between the two ends. CDR3 bases: TGTGCCAGCAGCGGACTGCAGGGGAGTGAAAAACTGTTTTTT. It is translated as CASSGLQGSEKLFF.